This T cell receptor beta chain was documented in a study of chemoradiotherapy in HPV16-positive cancers (dated 2022 in TCRdb). The study in broad terms: Candidate HPV-specific T-cell clones and common TCR motifs were defined through functional T-cell assays on cells from a couple of HPV16-positive patients. Whether T-cell immunity against the HPV oncoproteins E6 and E7 changes during chemoradiotherapy and whether survival is affected by this immunity were examined in the study. Next, the candidate HPV-specific TCRs and motifs were followed in TCR repertoires from more than 70 patients with HPV-related cancers. What the work shows at the level of the full study, not this receptor alone: Improved recurrence-free survival in HPV16-positive patients was associated with expansion of HPV-responsive T cells during chemoradiotherapy. Expansion of candidate HPV-specific clones and E7-related TCR motifs was observed in the tumor microenvironment during treatment, whereas no such expansion was observed for non-HPV-specific T cells. The functional definition of HPV-specific T cells came from only a couple of HPV16-positive patients, and the survival association was reported for HPV16-positive patients.

Repertoires were sampled repeatedly over the course of chemoradiotherapy so that clonal expansion in the tumor microenvironment could be followed. The CDR3 starts with the cysteine, ends with the phenylalanine, and has 12 residues. CDR3 DNA is the only sequence kept; it has 36 bases, read in frame from the first base. The germline V gene encodes CDR1 SGHRS and CDR2 YFSETQ. V is pared back by 4 bases and J by 6 bases, with 10 bases lying between the germline termini. Comments on this clone: Its antigen target is currently unknown. There are no base qualities to consult, and no much larger clone falls within one base.

Libraries were prepared through the immunoSEQ multiplex PCR assay. This is the immuneACCESS table as TCRdb keeps it, with only in-frame sequences that have V and J called. A part of the clones is gone; compared with another copy, unresolved V genes explain less than half, and the rest is unexplained. The sample records 40,000 to 65,000 clones, roughly 90% of which are singletons. The ten largest clones take up about 3.5% of the sample. The receptor comes from a human donor with HPV-associated anogenital cancer. The input for sequencing was blood, taken from a patient who underwent chemoradiotherapy. The rearrangement combines TRBV5-1 with TRBJ1-2; D gene: possibly TRBD1, on 5 matching bases. CDR3 reads: CASSPIGDGYTF. The DNA reads as follows: TGCGCCAGCAGCCCGATAGGGGATGGCTACACCTTC.